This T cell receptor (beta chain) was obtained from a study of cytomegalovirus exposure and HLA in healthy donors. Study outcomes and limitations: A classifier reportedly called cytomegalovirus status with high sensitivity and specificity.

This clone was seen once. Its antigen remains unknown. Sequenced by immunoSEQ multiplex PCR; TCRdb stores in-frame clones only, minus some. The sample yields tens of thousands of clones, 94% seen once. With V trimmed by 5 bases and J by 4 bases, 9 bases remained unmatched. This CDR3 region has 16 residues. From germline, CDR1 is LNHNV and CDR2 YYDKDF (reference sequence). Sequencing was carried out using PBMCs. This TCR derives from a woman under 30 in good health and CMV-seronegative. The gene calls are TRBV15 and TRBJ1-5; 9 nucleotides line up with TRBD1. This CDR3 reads CATSLTGTGINQPQHF. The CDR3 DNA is TGTGCCACCAGCCTAACCGGGACAGGGATAAATCAGCCCCAGCATTTT. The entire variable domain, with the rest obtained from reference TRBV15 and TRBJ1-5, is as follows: DAMVIQNPRYQVTQFGKPVTLSCSQTLNHNVMYWYQQKSSQAPKLLFHYYDKDFNNEADTPDNFQSRRPNTSFCFLDIRSPGLGDTAMYLCATSLTGTGINQPQHFGDGTRLSIL.